The T cell receptor (beta chain) described here comes from a study of blood T cell repertoires in COVID-19. Study-wide context: There were acute and convalescent COVID-19 samples, and they came from the United States, Italy and Spain. T cells, B-cell-depleted T cells, or PBMCs supplied cDNA or gDNA.

Per the authors' pipeline: Amplification of reference gene primers was used by the study to estimate nucleated cell counts. Clones were sequenced by immunoSEQ multiplex PCR, and TCRdb holds only the in-frame ones, with some missing. D and trimming come from the DNA, and the V and J calls and clone size come from that table. Of roughly 230,000 clones listed, about 86% are singletons. This TCR came from a man aged 50 to 60 with active or convalescent COVID-19. Sequencing was performed on peripheral blood.

This CDR3 reads CASTTSSAGVNTEAFF. In nucleotides, the CDR3 is TGTGCCAGTACCACCTCCTCGGCAGGCGTGAACACTGAAGCTTTCTTT. The V gene is TRBV19, the J gene TRBJ1-1; D is ambiguous. Germline V gene lookup returns CDR1 LNHDA and CDR2 SQIVND (reference sequence). The length of the CDR3 is 16 residues. Trimming pared 7 bases from V and 0 bases from J, leaving 18 bases between.